This record looks at one T cell receptor beta chain sequence and its context. No antigen is known for it. A read error may produce the germline difference seen at one junction end. The study defined stable Graves' hyperthyroidism as no ophthalmopathy progression within 18 months. Patients were excluded for uncontrolled infection, other autoimmune disease, pregnancy or lactation. The diagnostic basis comprised clinical symptoms, serum thyroxine and TRAb, thyroid ultrasound and orbital computed tomography. CDR1 and CDR2 from the germline V gene are MDHEN and SYDVKM. This CDR3 comprises 16 residues. The source material, RNA transcripts, was used to amplify TCR beta CDR3 regions. First-round RT-PCR targeting the TCR CDR3 was performed with the HTBI primer set. One entry per CDR3 protein results from TCRdb running MiXCR on the multiplex PCR reads. The sample comprises some 700,000 distinct CDR3 sequences, around 15% of which are singletons, and 15% to 19% rests with the top ten.

This sample was included in a study of T cells in Graves' hyperthyroidism and ophthalmopathy. Study observations and caveats: The majority of expanded thyroid clonotypes above 0.001 also appeared in blood.

The receptor was isolated from a man aged 45-65 years with Graves' hyperthyroidism. V usage is TRBV28 and J usage is TRBJ2-1, with TRBD2 as a possible D gene (5 bases). The source material was blood. CDR3 region: CASSPSSRVSYNEQSF. For the CDR3, the DNA is TGTGCCAGCAGTCCTAGCTCCCGGGTCTCCTACAATGAGCAGTCCTTC. Full variable domain (outside the CDR3, taken from reference TRBV28 and TRBJ2-1): DVKVTQSSRYLVKRTGEKVFLECVQDMDHENMFWYRQDPGLGLRLIYFSYDVKMKEKGDIPEGYSVSREKKERFSLILESASTNQTSMYLCASSPSSRVSYNEQSFGPGTRLTVL.